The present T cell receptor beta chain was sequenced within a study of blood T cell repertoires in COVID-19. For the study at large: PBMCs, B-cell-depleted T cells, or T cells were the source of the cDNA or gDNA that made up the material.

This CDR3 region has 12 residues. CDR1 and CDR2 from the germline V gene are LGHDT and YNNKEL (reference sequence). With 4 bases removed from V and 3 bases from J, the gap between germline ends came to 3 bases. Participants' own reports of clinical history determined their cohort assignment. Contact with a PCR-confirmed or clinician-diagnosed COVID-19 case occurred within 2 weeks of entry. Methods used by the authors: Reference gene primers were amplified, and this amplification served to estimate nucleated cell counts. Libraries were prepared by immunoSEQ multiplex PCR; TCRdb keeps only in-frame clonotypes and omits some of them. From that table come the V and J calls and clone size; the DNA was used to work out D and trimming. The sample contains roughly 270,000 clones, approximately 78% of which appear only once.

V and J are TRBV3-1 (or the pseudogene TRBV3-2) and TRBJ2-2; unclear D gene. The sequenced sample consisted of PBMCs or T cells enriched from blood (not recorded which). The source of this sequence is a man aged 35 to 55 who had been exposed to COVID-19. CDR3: CASSPDTGELFF. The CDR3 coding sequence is TGTGCCAGCAGCCCGGACACCGGGGAGCTGTTTTTT.